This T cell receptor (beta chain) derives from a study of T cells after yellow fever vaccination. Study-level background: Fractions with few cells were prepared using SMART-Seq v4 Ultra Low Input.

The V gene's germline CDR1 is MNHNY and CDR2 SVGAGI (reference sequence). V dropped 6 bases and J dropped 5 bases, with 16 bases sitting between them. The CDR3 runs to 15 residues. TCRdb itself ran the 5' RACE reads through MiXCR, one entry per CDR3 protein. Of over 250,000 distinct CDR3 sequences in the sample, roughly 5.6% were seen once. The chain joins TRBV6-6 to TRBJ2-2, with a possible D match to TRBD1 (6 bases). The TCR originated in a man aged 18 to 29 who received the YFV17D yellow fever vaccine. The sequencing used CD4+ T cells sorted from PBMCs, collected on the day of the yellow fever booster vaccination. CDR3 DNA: TGTGCCAGCAGAGAAAGCAGGGGTCTTACCGGGGAGCTGTTTTTT. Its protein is CASRESRGLTGELFF.